A selection of T cell receptor beta chains follows, all from one sample in a study of blood T cells in healthy people across ages. TCRdb re-called the 5' RACE reads through MiXCR, storing one row per CDR3 protein. The sample has 1,500,000 or so distinct CDR3 sequences; about 42% are singletons. Sequencing used blood. The receptors originated from a young woman in good health. Both conserved end residues are part of each CDR3. The order of the fields is clone size, J gene, V gene, D gene, CDR3 protein, CDR3 DNA. The D gene is left open where the match is weak. The size entry is marked missing in some rows and otherwise reads once, few, many or a size class.

- | TRBJ1-4 | TRBV27 | TRBD1 | CASRISTGGIGEKLFF | TGTGCCAGCAGGATTAGCACAGGGGGAATCGGTGAAAAACTGTTTTTT
- | TRBJ2-7 | TRBV3-1 | - | CASSQFVRGRKYF | TGTGCCAGCAGCCAATTTGTGCGTGGACGGAAGTACTTC
- | TRBJ1-5 | TRBV5-8 | TRBD1 | CASSRGQGGTSNQPQHF | TGTGCCAGCAGCCGCGGACAGGGGGGGACTAGCAATCAGCCCCAGCATTTT
- | TRBJ2-5 | TRBV4-3 | TRBD2 | CASSQERLALGVNEQYF | TGCGCCAGCAGCCAAGAACGACTAGCTCTAGGGGTAAATGAGCAGTACTTC
- | TRBJ2-4 | TRBV7-2 | TRBD1 | CASSPPGTGLVRNIQYF | TGTGCCAGCAGCCCCCCCGGGACAGGGCTCGTTAGAAACATTCAGTACTTC
- | TRBJ2-3 | TRBV4-3 | - | CASSQAYRDLTDTQYF | TGCGCCAGCAGCCAAGCGTACAGGGACCTCACAGATACGCAGTATTTT
- | TRBJ1-2 | TRBV21-1 | - | CASSTKEPGPPRDGYTF | TGTGCCAGCAGCACGAAGGAGCCGGGGCCTCCCCGGGATGGCTACACCTTC
- | TRBJ2-3 | TRBV6-1 | TRBD2 | CASRVAGGPSTDTQYF | TGTGCCAGCAGGGTAGCGGGGGGGCCCAGCACAGATACGCAGTATTTT
- | TRBJ2-5 | TRBV6-2/TRBV6-3 | - | CASSNRHPQETQYF | TGTGCCAGCAGCAACCGGCACCCCCAAGAGACCCAGTACTTC
many | TRBJ1-2 | TRBV4-1 | TRBD1 | CASSPSRTGYGYTF | TGTGCCAGCAGTCCAAGCCGGACAGGTTATGGCTACACCTTC
- | TRBJ2-7 | TRBV7-8 | - | CASSLGTSLYYNEQYF | TGTGCCAGCAGCTTAGGAACAAGCTTATACTACAATGAGCAGTACTTC
- | TRBJ1-2 | TRBV4-1 | TRBD1 | CASSQPRAGTGASNYGYTF | TGCGCCAGCAGCCAACCCCGAGCTGGGACAGGGGCCTCTAACTATGGCTACACCTTC
- | TRBJ1-5 | TRBV6-5 | - | CASSPGQYQPQHF | TGTGCCAGCAGTCCCGGACAGTACCAGCCCCAGCATTTT
- | TRBJ2-5 | TRBV7-8 | - | CASRQSQPSSPNEQYF | TGTGCCAGCAGGCAATCCCAGCCCTCCAGCCCCAATGAGCAGTACTTC
few | TRBJ1-2 | TRBV19 | TRBD1 | CASSSPNPGQGTYGYTF | TGTGCCAGTAGTTCCCCGAATCCGGGACAGGGAACTTATGGCTACACCTTC
- | TRBJ2-3 | TRBV9 | - | CASSVGVLADTQYF | TGTGCCAGCAGCGTCGGTGTACTGGCAGATACGCAGTATTTT